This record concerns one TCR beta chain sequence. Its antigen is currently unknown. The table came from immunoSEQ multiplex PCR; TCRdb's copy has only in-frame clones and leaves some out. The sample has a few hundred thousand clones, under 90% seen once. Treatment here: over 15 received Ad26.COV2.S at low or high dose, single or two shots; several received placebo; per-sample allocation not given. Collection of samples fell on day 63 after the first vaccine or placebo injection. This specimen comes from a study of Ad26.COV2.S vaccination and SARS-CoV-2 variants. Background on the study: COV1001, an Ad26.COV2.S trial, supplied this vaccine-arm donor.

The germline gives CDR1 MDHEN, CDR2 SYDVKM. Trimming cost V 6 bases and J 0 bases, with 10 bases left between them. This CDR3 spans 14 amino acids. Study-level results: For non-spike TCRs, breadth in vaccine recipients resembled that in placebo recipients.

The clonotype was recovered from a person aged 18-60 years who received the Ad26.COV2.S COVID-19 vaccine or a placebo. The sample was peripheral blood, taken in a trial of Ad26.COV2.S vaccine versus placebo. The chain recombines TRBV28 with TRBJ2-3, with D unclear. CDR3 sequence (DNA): TGTGCCAGCAGAGCAGAGACTAGCACAGATACGCAGTATTTT. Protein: CASRAETSTDTQYF.